The rows below give T cell receptor beta chains drawn from one sample of a study of blood T cell repertoires in COVID-19. Repertoires were generated with immunoSEQ multiplex PCR, while TCRdb's copy carries only in-frame clones and drops some. The table records 200,000 to 250,000 clones, roughly 86% of them present only once. Source material: PBMCs or T cells enriched from blood (not recorded which). The receptor set was obtained from a man between 18 and 35 years old with acute COVID-19. CDR3s include the opening cysteine and the closing phenylalanine or tryptophan. A D gene is named only where the DNA matches it firmly. Clone size is given for some rows only: seen once, a few or many times, or a class if the clone is expanded.

v_gene: TRBV24-1; d_gene: -; j_gene: TRBJ1-5; abundance: -; CDR3aa: CATSDSRSNQPQHF; CDR3nt: TGTGCCACCAGTGACTCGAGGAGCAATCAGCCCCAGCATTTT
v_gene: TRBV28; d_gene: TRBD1; j_gene: TRBJ2-7; abundance: -; CDR3aa: CASSFLRQGYHEQYF; CDR3nt: TGTGCCAGCAGTTTCCTCCGACAGGGGTACCACGAGCAGTACTTC
v_gene: TRBV11-3; d_gene: -; j_gene: TRBJ2-1; abundance: once; CDR3aa: CASSLDSWSSDTYNEQFF; CDR3nt: TGTGCCAGCAGCTTAGATTCCTGGAGTAGCGATACTTACAATGAGCAGTTCTTC
v_gene: TRBV14; d_gene: TRBD2; j_gene: TRBJ2-4; abundance: -; CDR3aa: CASSQVDEGRGRAKNIQYF; CDR3nt: TGTGCCAGCAGCCAAGTCGATGAGGGCCGCGGGAGGGCCAAAAACATTCAGTACTTC
v_gene: TRBV19; d_gene: -; j_gene: TRBJ2-1; abundance: -; CDR3aa: CASSIVREHNEQFF; CDR3nt: TGTGCCAGTAGTATTGTGAGGGAGCACAATGAGCAGTTCTTC
v_gene: TRBV11-2; d_gene: -; j_gene: TRBJ2-7; abundance: -; CDR3aa: CASSEAAYEQYF; CDR3nt: TGTGCCAGCAGCGAGGCAGCCTACGAGCAGTACTTC
v_gene: TRBV7-9; d_gene: -; j_gene: TRBJ2-1; abundance: -; CDR3aa: CASSLPLGGNEQFF; CDR3nt: TGTGCCAGCAGCTTACCCTTGGGGGGCAATGAGCAGTTCTTC
v_gene: TRBV3-1/TRBV3-2; d_gene: -; j_gene: TRBJ2-5; abundance: few; CDR3aa: CASSQGLETQYF; CDR3nt: TGTGCCAGCAGCCAAGGTCTTGAGACCCAGTACTTC
v_gene: TRBV14; d_gene: TRBD1; j_gene: TRBJ1-1; abundance: once; CDR3aa: CASSWTGYTGTEAFF; CDR3nt: TGTGCCAGCAGCTGGACAGGTTATACGGGAACTGAAGCTTTCTTT
v_gene: TRBV19; d_gene: -; j_gene: TRBJ1-1; abundance: -; CDR3aa: CASRRGTDPTTEAFF; CDR3nt: TGTGCCAGTAGGAGGGGGACGGACCCTACCACTGAAGCTTTCTTT